The entry below gives a single TCR beta chain sequence along with its context. What antigen it recognizes has not been identified. At one end the junction does not follow the germline gene, possibly because of a read error. The germline V gene specifies SGHTS as CDR1 and YDEGEE as CDR2. From cysteine to phenylalanine, the CDR3 is 16 amino acids long. Only the CDR3 DNA stays, 48 bases, in frame from base 1. The sample is drawn from a study of T cells after posttransplantation cyclophosphamide (dated by TCRdb to between 2015 and 2016). Regarding the research as a whole: T cell repertoire reconstitution was tracked by TRB sequencing after myeloablative bone marrow transplantation in which posttransplantation cyclophosphamide was used as GVHD prophylaxis. Samples from roughly 35 PTCy-treated patients, along with samples from around 16 of their related bone marrow donors, underwent antigen receptor sequencing. Blood from all 35 or so PTCy patients with 1-year posttransplant specimens was subjected to TRB sequencing. Up to 3 additional blood samples from 2 to 5.2 years after transplant were also TRB-sequenced in 3 patients, as was pretransplant blood from a handful of patients. Because TRA and TRB clonality were tightly correlated in roughly 10 samples, subsequent TCR analyses were focused on TRB only. Public TRB sequences were compared against a database of over 3,000 sequences linked to responses to pathogens, tumor antigens, self-antigens and alloantigens. General conclusions and limits of the study: Donor-recipient similarity was low at 1-2 months but rose over the first year, and later blood repertoires were often dominated by donor CD8+ memory clones. The TRB repertoires of T cells infiltrating skin or GI tract showed only limited overlap with the TRB repertoires of T cells in blood. Across around 48 patients, recipient CMV seropositivity and CMV reactivation were highly associated with TRB clonality; PTCy diversity was similar to CNI/methotrexate controls.

TRB sequencing used genomic DNA with the immunoSEQ assay at survey resolution or the hsTCRB kit. As for the authors' bioinformatics: The immunoSEQ software handled the initial read processing, while the LymphoSeq R package was used for the repertoire analyses. For each TRB dataset, clonality was calculated as 1 minus normalized Shannon entropy, and the Gini coefficient was computed as well. Phenotypes of unsorted samples were inferred by mapping TRB sequences from sorted subsets of the recipient or donor onto the same recipient's unsorted samples. TCRdb limited this immuneACCESS table to in-frame rearrangements with V and J called. A share of clones is missing; checked studies link under half to unresolved V genes, and the rest is unexplained. The DNA gave D and trimming, while V, J and clone size come from that table. This sample comprises thousands of clones, around 95% of them detected only once. The ten largest clones add up to about 0.6% of the sample.

Peripheral blood samples were provided by related bone marrow donors on the day of marrow donation. Naive T cells were defined as viable CD3+CD4+ or CD3+CD8+ cells that were CCR7+CD45RA+CD45RO-CD95-CD27+CD28+. Mononuclear cells from peripheral blood and bone marrow were separated by Ficoll-Hypaque density centrifugation and then cryopreserved. Sorting of CD4+ and CD8+ T cells, including naive and memory subsets, was performed by FACS on a FACSAria II. This sequence was found in a man aged 45-65 years. The sequencing input was naive CD4+ T cells sorted from PBMCs. The chain joins TRBV5-8 to TRBJ1-4, with 7 central nucleotides matching TRBD1. Here the CDR3 is given as CASSLGRQGANEKLLF. The sequence in DNA is TGTGCCAGCAGCTTGGGGAGACAGGGAGCTAATGAAAAACTGCTTTTT.